The 15 T cell receptor beta chains reported below all come from one sample, sequenced in a study of CD8+CD57+ T cells in acquired aplastic anemia. The TCR beta profiling, which covered VDJ combination and CDR3 sequence, was carried out using genomic DNA as the template. Via MiXCR, TCRdb re-called the reads, giving one row per CDR3 protein. The sample consists of 150,000 to 200,000 distinct CDR3 sequences, 55% to 75% of them appearing once. The source material was sorted CD4+, CD8+, or CD8+CD57+ T cells (not recorded which) from PBMCs. The receptors stem from a human donor in good health.

The genes are TRBV7-2 and TRBJ1-6, with D possibly TRBD1 on 6 matching bases. The V gene lost 5 bases and the J gene lost 9 bases, with 17 bases spanning the gap. This CDR3 is built from 15 residues. Germline V gene sequence: CDR1 SGHTA, CDR2 FQGNSA. CDR3 protein: CASSPWGGLGSPLHF. The CDR3 DNA reads as TGTGCCAGCAGCCCGTGGGGGGGGCTAGGTTCACCCCTCCACTTT.

CDR3: CASSATGAEQYF. The CDR3 DNA sequence: TGTGCCAGCAGCGCAACAGGGGCCGAGCAGTACTTC. The chain carries TRBV11-2 and TRBJ2-7, with 7 bases aligning to TRBD1. The length of the CDR3 is 12 residues. V trimming: 5 bases; J trimming: 6 bases; junction bases outside the gene matches: 4. Germline V lookup: CDR1 SGHAT, CDR2 FQNNGV.

This chain joins TRBV29-1 and TRBJ1-2; unclear D gene. The germline V gene has CDR1 SQVTM and CDR2 ANQGSEA. The CDR3 has 10 residues. The V gene lost 5 bases and the J gene lost 6 bases, with 7 bases spanning the gap. The CDR3 loop reads CSVLGDGYTF. The CDR3 DNA is TGCAGCGTTTTAGGTGATGGCTACACCTTC.

This chain uses TRBV4-1 with TRBJ2-1; TRBD1 aligns across 7 bases. The CDR3 is 15 residues long. Germline lookup yields CDR1 MGHRA and CDR2 YSYEKL. Germline trimming cut 5 bases from V and 4 bases from J; bases unmatched to any gene: 8. CDR3 DNA sequence: TGCGCCAGCAGCTCTCGACAGGGCCCATACAATGAGCAGTTCTTC. Translation gives CASSSRQGPYNEQFF.

The chain employs TRBV15 and TRBJ1-3; possible D gene TRBD1, 5 bases. Deletions cut 5 bases from V and 2 bases from J, with 10 bases between. Germline-derived CDR1 and CDR2 are LNHNV and YYDKDF (reference sequence). CDR3 length equals 14 residues. CDR3 sequence (DNA): TGTGCCACCAGCTCAAAGACAGCTGGAAACACCATATATTTT. This sequence encodes CATSSKTAGNTIYF.

V usage is TRBV24-1 and J usage is TRBJ2-1; D might be TRBD1 (5 bases). Germline values: CDR1 KGHDR, CDR2 SFDVKD. This CDR3 has 12 residues. V was pared by 9 bases and J by 9 bases, with 14 bases between. CDR3 coding DNA: TGTGCCACCGCAGGGTGGGTGGGTGAGCAGTTCTTC. Amino acid sequence: CATAGWVGEQFF.

The chain has TRBV7-9 and TRBJ1-2, with TRBD1 matching over 7 bases. V lost 11 bases and J lost 4; bases outside the gene matches: 10. The germline gives CDR1 SEHNR, CDR2 FQNEAQ (reference sequence). The CDR3 covers 13 residues. This CDR3 reads CASRDSLTYGYTF. CDR3 coding DNA: TGTGCCTCTCGGGACAGCCTGACCTATGGCTACACCTTC.

This sequence joins TRBV20-1 and TRBJ2-7, with D maybe TRBD1 (7 bases). This CDR3 is built from 13 residues. V was cut by 3 bases and J by 1 base, with 10 bases left in between. Germline CDR1 reads DFQATT; CDR2 reads SNEGSKA (reference sequence). In DNA, the CDR3 is TGCAGTGCTAGCTCAGGGGGGTCCTACGAGCAGTACTTC. Protein: CSASSGGSYEQYF.

The CDR3 is CSAWNEGGYTF. As DNA, the CDR3 is TGCAGTGCGTGGAACGAGGGCGGCTACACCTTC. This sequence joins TRBV20-1 and TRBJ1-2, with D unclear. Trimming stripped 6 bases from V and 8 bases from J, with 13 bases between. This CDR3 contains 11 residues. CDR1 and CDR2 (germline): DFQATT, SNEGSKA (reference sequence).

The V call is TRBV19, the J call TRBJ1-2; a weak D match, TRBD1 (6 bases). Per the germline V gene, CDR1 is LNHDA and CDR2 is SQIVND (reference sequence). The CDR3 contains 14 residues. V was trimmed by 1 base and J by 3 bases, leaving 9 bases between them. Here the CDR3 reads CASSIGAGDYGYTF. CDR3 sequence (DNA): TGTGCCAGTAGTATAGGGGCAGGGGACTATGGCTACACCTTC.

The chain joins TRBV7-9 to TRBJ1-1, with TRBD1 matching over 7 bases. The ends lost 4 bases at V and 7 bases at J; junction bases unmatched: 9. CDR3 length: 14 residues. Germline values: CDR1 SEHNR, CDR2 FQNEAQ (reference sequence). The CDR3 sequence: CASSSQGGDDEAFF. Written as DNA, the CDR3 is TGTGCCAGCAGCTCCCAGGGGGGAGACGATGAAGCTTTCTTT. Filled out from reference TRBV7-9 and TRBJ1-1, the complete variable domain reads DTGVSQNPRHKITKRGQNVTFRCDPISEHNRLYWYRQTLGQGPEFLTYFQNEAQLEKSRLLSDRFSAERPKGSFSTLEIQRTEQGDSAMYLCASSSQGGDDEAFFGQGTRLTVV.

The rearrangement joins TRBV20-1 to TRBJ1-1; weak D call: TRBD1 (5 bases). This CDR3 is 13 amino acids long. Germline V gene lookup returns CDR1 DFQATT and CDR2 SNEGSKA (reference sequence). Trimming shortened V by 3 bases and J by 1 base, and 9 bases separated the two germline ends. CDR3 sequence: CSASRDRNTEAFF. The DNA for the CDR3 is TGCAGTGCTAGTCGCGACAGGAACACTGAAGCTTTCTTT.

The gene calls are TRBV20-1 and TRBJ1-6; TRBD1 matches 8 bases. The germline V gene has CDR1 DFQATT and CDR2 SNEGSKA (reference sequence). The length of the CDR3 is 16 residues. Trimming at V came to 1 base and at J to 7 bases, leaving 9 bases not matched to a gene. DNA of the CDR3: TGCAGTGCTAGAGGGGAGCAGGACAGGGAGAATTCACCCCTCCACTTT. This gives the protein CSARGEQDRENSPLHF.

V usage is TRBV6-4 and J usage is TRBJ2-5; 8 bases align to TRBD1. V shed 6 bases, J shed 5 bases, and the junction held 8 bases outside the gene matches. Germline V lookup: CDR1 MRHNA, CDR2 SNTAGT. This CDR3 has 14 amino acids. CDR3 protein: CASRDRVVKETQYF. CDR3 coding DNA: TGTGCCAGCAGGGACAGGGTGGTCAAGGAGACCCAGTACTTC.

In its sample, this clonotype was seen many times. J is TRBJ1-2 and V is TRBV29-1; 7 positions agree with TRBD1. Germline V gene data show CDR1 as SQVTM and CDR2 as ANQGSEA. This CDR3 is built from 15 residues. After removal of 0 bases from V and 4 bases from J, the junction contained 8 bases not matched to a gene. The CDR3 coding sequence is TGCAGCGTTGAAGATCCTCGGACAGGAGGCTATGGCTACACCTTC. This codes for CSVEDPRTGGYGYTF.